These 2 T cell receptor beta chains originate from one sample sequenced in a study of T cell repertoires in cytomegalovirus infection (dated by TCRdb to about 2019). Sequencing instrument: Illumina HiSeq 1500. The public reads were run again by TCRdb, first through fastp at Q25 and then through MiXCR, and only productive beta chains were kept. Each CDR3 protein gets just one entry, which takes the most common genes and DNA from the rows behind it. The sample contains a few hundred thousand distinct CDR3 sequences, 25% to 30% of them found a single time. The ten most abundant clones make up about 20% of the sample. The treatment or condition tag for this specimen amounts to: in vitro stimulation with specific CMV peptide epitopes to enrich CMV-specific T cells. The antigens of these receptors remain unknown. The input for sequencing was cultured PBMCs, taken from culture after CMV antigen stimulation. The source is a human donor in good health (CMV status not recorded). Some clones in this sample may be carry-over from other donors' samples.

This sequence joins TRBV14 and TRBJ1-1; no firm D call. CDR1 is SGHDN, CDR2 FVKESK, per germline. CDR3 length: 15 amino acids. V lost 0 bases and J lost 0, with 8 bases in between. CDR3: CASSQDGALNTEAFF. CDR3 coding DNA: TGTGCCAGCAGCCAAGATGGCGCCTTGAACACTGAAGCTTTCTTT.

The genes are TRBV6-5 and TRBJ1-1; D gene unclear. The germline gives CDR1 MNHEY, CDR2 SVGAGI. V was shortened by 2 bases and J by 2 bases, with 12 bases between the two germline ends. There are 15 residues in the CDR3. The DNA for the CDR3 is TGTGCCAGCAGTTACCAGCGATTTGTAAACACTGAAGCTTTCTTT. Translation gives CASSYQRFVNTEAFF.